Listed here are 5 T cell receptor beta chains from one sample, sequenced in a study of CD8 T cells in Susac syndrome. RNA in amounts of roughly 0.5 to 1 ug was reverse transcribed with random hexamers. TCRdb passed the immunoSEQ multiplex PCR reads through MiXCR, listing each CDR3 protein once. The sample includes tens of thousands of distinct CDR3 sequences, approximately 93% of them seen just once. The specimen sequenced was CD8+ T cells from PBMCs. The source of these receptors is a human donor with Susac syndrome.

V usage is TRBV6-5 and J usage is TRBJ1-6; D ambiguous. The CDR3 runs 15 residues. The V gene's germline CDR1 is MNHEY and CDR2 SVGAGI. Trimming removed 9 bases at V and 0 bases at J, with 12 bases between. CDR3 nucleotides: TGTGCCAGTTACCCGGCCGCCTCCTATAATTCACCCCTCCACTTT. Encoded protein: CASYPAASYNSPLHF.

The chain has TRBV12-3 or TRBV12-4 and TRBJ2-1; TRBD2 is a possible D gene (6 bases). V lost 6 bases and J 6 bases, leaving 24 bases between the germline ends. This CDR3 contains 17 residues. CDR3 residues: CASRGWTEGTLPNEQFF. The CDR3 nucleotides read TGTGCCAGCAGAGGGTGGACCGAGGGGACTCTGCCCAATGAGCAGTTCTTC.

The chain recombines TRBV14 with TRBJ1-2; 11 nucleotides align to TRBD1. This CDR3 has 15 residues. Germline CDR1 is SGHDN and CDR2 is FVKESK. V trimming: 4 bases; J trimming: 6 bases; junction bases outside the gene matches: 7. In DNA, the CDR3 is TGTGCCAGCAGCCGCCTGGGACAGGGGGACGATGGCTACACCTTC. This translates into CASSRLGQGDDGYTF.

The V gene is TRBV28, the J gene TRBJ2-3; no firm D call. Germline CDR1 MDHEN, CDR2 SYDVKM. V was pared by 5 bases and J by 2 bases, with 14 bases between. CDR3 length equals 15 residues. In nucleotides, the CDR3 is TGTGCCAGCAGTAGGCAAGGGTATTACACAGATACGCAGTATTTT. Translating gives CASSRQGYYTDTQYF.

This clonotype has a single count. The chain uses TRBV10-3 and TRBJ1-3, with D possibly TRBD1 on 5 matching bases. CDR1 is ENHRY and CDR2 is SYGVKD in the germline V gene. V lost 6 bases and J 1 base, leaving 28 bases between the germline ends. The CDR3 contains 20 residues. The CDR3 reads CAIRDRDGDRTGRSGNTIYF. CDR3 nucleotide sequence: TGTGCCATCAGGGACCGGGACGGGGACCGTACCGGGCGGTCTGGAAACACCATATATTTT.